One and the same sample provided the 31 T cell receptor beta chains below, sequenced in a study. MiXCR, applied by TCRdb to the 5' RACE reads, yields one record per CDR3 protein. The table includes 40,000 to 65,000 distinct CDR3 sequences, about 25% detected once. The sample consisted of tumor-infiltrating naive CD4+ T cells sorted from the breast tumor. Subset defined: naive CD4+ T cells, CD4+CD45RA+CD25-. The receptor source for this set is a female donor with breast cancer.

About this clonotype itself: A clone one base away is much larger, so this may be a read error. The chain recombines TRBV7-2 with TRBJ1-1; D not certain. Germline-derived CDR1 and CDR2 are SGHTA and FQGNSA. The CDR3 length is 15 residues. The CDR3 loop reads CASSHVLAMNTEASF. CDR3 DNA sequence: TGTGCCAGCAGCCATGTCCTGGCGATGAACACTGAAGCTTCCTTT.

This clonotype has just a few counts. The rearrangement uses TRBV20-1 and TRBJ1-1; 7 bases match TRBD1. J gave up 5 bases and V 3 bases, and 9 bases lay outside the gene matches. Germline V gene lookup returns CDR1 DFQATT and CDR2 SNEGSKA (reference sequence). This CDR3 spans 14 amino acids. The CDR3 region has the DNA TGCAGTGCTAGCTGGACAGGAGAGGGGACTGAAGCTTTCTTT. This encodes CSASWTGEGTEAFF.

This clonotype was detected only once. An end of the junction does not agree with germline; a read error may underlie this. This chain links TRBV19 with TRBJ1-5; 8 bases line up with TRBD1. Germline values: CDR1 LNHDA, CDR2 SQIVND (reference sequence). The CDR3 spans 19 residues. CDR3 bases: TGTGCCAGTAGTAACCTTAAGACAGGGGCTCCCTATCGCAATCAGACCCAGCATTTT. Translating gives CASSNLKTGAPYRNQTQHF.

This clonotype turned up a few times. The chain carries TRBV7-9 and TRBJ1-3; D is perhaps TRBD1 (6 bases). Deletions cut 0 bases from V and 1 base from J, with 13 bases between. The CDR3 loop spans 17 amino acids. Germline V gene sequence: CDR1 SEHNR, CDR2 FQNEAQ (reference sequence). Here the CDR3 reads CASSLAESRGSGNTIYF. The CDR3 nucleotides are TGTGCCAGCAGCTTAGCGGAGAGCAGGGGATCTGGAAACACCATATATTTT. Filled out from reference TRBV7-9 and TRBJ1-3, the complete variable domain reads DTGVSQNPRHKITKRGQNVTFRCDPISEHNRLYWYRQTLGQGPEFLTYFQNEAQLEKSRLLSDRFSAERPKGSFSTLEIQRTEQGDSAMYLCASSLAESRGSGNTIYFGEGSWLTVV.

This clonotype appeared a few times. V and J are TRBV12-3 or TRBV12-4 and TRBJ1-5; D is unresolved. V was pared by 3 bases and J by 5 bases, with 8 bases between. CDR3 length: 13 amino acids. In nucleotides, the CDR3 is TGTGCCAGCAGTTTGGGAGATGATCAGCCCCAGCATTTT. Its translation: CASSLGDDQPQHF.

This clonotype occurred a few times. V usage is TRBV5-1 and J usage is TRBJ2-7; D is unresolved. The CDR3 totals 13 residues. V was cut by 4 bases and J by 6 bases, with 14 bases left in between. Germline V gene lookup returns CDR1 SGHRS and CDR2 YFSETQ. The CDR3 loop is CASSPPTWGEQYF. CDR3 DNA: TGCGCCAGCAGCCCCCCCACATGGGGCGAGCAGTACTTC.

The chain combines TRBV7-9 with TRBJ2-3; unclear D gene. The germline CDR1 and CDR2 sequences are SEHNR and FQNEAQ (reference sequence). V was pared by 4 bases and J by 0 bases, with 14 bases between. The CDR3 length is 16 residues. CDR3 DNA: TGTGCCAGCAGCTCCTCCTCGACGGCTAGCACAGATACGCAGTATTTT. This gives the protein CASSSSSTASTDTQYF.

The gene calls are TRBV5-1 and TRBJ2-7; the match to TRBD2 covers 8 bases. The trim removed 7 bases at V and 3 bases at J, leaving 9 bases unmatched. Germline values: CDR1 SGHRS, CDR2 YFSETQ. This CDR3 spans 14 amino acids. The CDR3 loop reads CASARGGEVYEQYF. Written as DNA, the CDR3 is TGCGCCAGCGCCCGGGGGGGAGAGGTCTACGAGCAGTACTTC.

This clonotype was seen only a few times. The chain joins TRBV6-2 or TRBV6-3 to TRBJ2-1; D ambiguous. Trimming stripped 0 bases from V and 5 bases from J, with 14 bases between. The V gene's germline CDR1 is MNHEY and CDR2 SVGEGT. The CDR3 contains 16 residues. CDR3 DNA sequence: TGTGCCAGCAGTTACTCCACAGCCTTGAGACACAATGAGCAGTTCTTC. This encodes CASSYSTALRHNEQFF.

A remark on this clonotype: A read error may account for a junction end that differs from germline. The chain has TRBV12-3 or TRBV12-4 and TRBJ1-2; 9 nucleotides align to TRBD1. CDR3 length: 14 amino acids. The chain's CDR3 is CASSPTGGNYGYPF. The CDR3 nucleotides read TGTGCCAGCAGTCCGACAGGGGGTAACTATGGCTACCCCTTC.

In regard to this clonotype: The junction departs from germline at one end; a sequencing error may be responsible. The rearrangement uses TRBV5-1 and TRBJ1-1; TRBD1 matches 7 bases. This CDR3 is 15 amino acids long. Germline CDR1 is SGHRS and CDR2 is YFSETQ. The CDR3 reads CAISLGRQGYTEAFF. The CDR3 region has the DNA TGCGCCATCAGCTTGGGTAGACAGGGATACACTGAAGCTTTCTTT.

Comment on this clonotype: Since no conserved phenylalanine or tryptophan closes the CDR3, a read error is the likely cause. This sequence joins TRBV20-1 and TRBJ2-2; 7 positions match TRBD2. The CDR3 has 14 residues. With 5 bases clipped from V and 4 bases from J, the junction kept 7 bases outside the gene matches. Germline V gene data show CDR1 as DFQATT and CDR2 as SNEGSKA (reference sequence). In nucleotides, the CDR3 is TGCAGTGCTCAGAGACTAGCACGCACCGGGGAGCTGTTTTCT. Translating gives CSAQRLARTGELFS.

This clonotype was found a few times. The chain couples TRBV7-2 to TRBJ2-3, with D unclear. The V end lost 2 bases, the J end lost 5 bases, and 5 bases lay between the germline ends. The CDR3 spans 12 residues. Germline values: CDR1 SGHTA, CDR2 FQGNSA. In nucleotides, the CDR3 is TGTGCCAGCAGCTTATTAGGAGATACGCAGTATTTT. Its translation: CASSLLGDTQYF.

The table lists this clonotype with a few counts. The V call is TRBV12-3 or TRBV12-4, the J call TRBJ2-5; unclear D gene. The CDR3 sequence is 14 residues long. Trimming left V 8 bases short and J 5 bases short, with 18 bases between. The CDR3 DNA reads TGTGCCAGCTCCCTCGGCAACCAGCAGGAGACCCAGTACTTC. Translated, it gives CASSLGNQQETQYF.

The V gene is TRBV7-2, the J gene TRBJ2-3; 7 positions match TRBD2. Unmatched junction bases numbered 5, after V lost 5 bases and J lost 3 bases. CDR3 size: 14 residues. In germline, CDR1 is SGHTA, CDR2 FQGNSA. CDR3 sequence: CASSHGGRTDTQYF. The CDR3 coding sequence is TGTGCCAGCAGCCACGGGGGGAGAACAGATACGCAGTATTTT.

This clonotype was recorded many times. V and J are TRBV7-2 and TRBJ1-2, with no clear D. The CDR3 extends over 12 amino acids. Trimming took off 1 base at V and 6 bases at J, with 6 bases between the two ends. The germline V gene has CDR1 SGHTA and CDR2 FQGNSA. For the CDR3, the DNA is TGTGCCAGCAGCTTAGTTCGGGATGGCTACACCTTC. Its protein is CASSLVRDGYTF.

The chain couples TRBV24-1 to TRBJ2-5; D not certain. The germline CDR1 and CDR2 sequences are KGHDR and SFDVKD. This CDR3 spans 15 amino acids. Trimming took off 0 bases at V and 7 bases at J, with 14 bases between the two ends. Here the CDR3 reads CATSDLGEGFTTQYF. The CDR3 DNA is TGTGCCACCAGTGATTTGGGGGAAGGTTTCACGACCCAGTACTTC.

This clonotype was seen a few times. This chain joins TRBV24-1 and TRBJ2-2, with 10 bases lining up with TRBD2. V was clipped by 5 bases and J by 2 bases; unmatched bases: 4. CDR1 KGHDR and CDR2 SFDVKD come from the germline V gene. The CDR3 is made up of 16 amino acids. This CDR3 reads CATSVSSGRNTGELFF. The CDR3 nucleotides are TGTGCCACCAGTGTCTCTAGCGGGAGAAACACCGGGGAGCTGTTTTTT.

V usage is TRBV5-1 and J usage is TRBJ1-5, with D unresolved. Germline V gene sequence: CDR1 SGHRS, CDR2 YFSETQ. CDR3 length: 15 residues. V gave up 3 bases and J gave up 0 bases, with 10 bases separating them. CDR3 sequence reads: CASSSDGYSNQPQHF. CDR3 coding DNA: TGCGCCAGCAGCTCCGACGGGTATAGCAATCAGCCCCAGCATTTT.

V gene TRBV20-1 combines with J gene TRBJ2-5; a weak D match, TRBD2 (6 bases). The CDR3 covers 13 residues. The V end lost 8 bases, the J end lost 5 bases, and 18 bases lay between the germline ends. CDR1 DFQATT and CDR2 SNEGSKA come from the germline V gene (reference sequence). DNA for the CDR3: TGCAGTCCCCCGACTAGTCTTTCGGAGACCCAGTACTTC. Translation: CSPPTSLSETQYF.

This clonotype was counted at least ten times. The chain carries TRBV6-5 and TRBJ2-1; D may be TRBD1 (6 bases). V gave up 2 bases and J gave up 6 bases, with 11 bases separating them. The CDR3 totals 14 residues. The germline CDR1 and CDR2 sequences are MNHEY and SVGAGI. For the CDR3, the DNA is TGTGCCAGCAGTTACGGGCAGGGGCTCAATGAGCAGTTCTTC. Its translation: CASSYGQGLNEQFF.

The V call is TRBV18, the J call TRBJ1-5; 9 bases line up with TRBD1. CDR3 size: 13 residues. In germline, CDR1 is KGHSH, CDR2 LQKENI. Germline trimming cut 5 bases from V and 7 bases from J; bases unmatched to any gene: 3. Written as DNA, the CDR3 is TGTGCCAGCTCAACAGGGGGCGAGCAGCCCCAGCATTTT. Encoded protein: CASSTGGEQPQHF.

This clonotype showed up just a few times. The chain links TRBV28 to TRBJ1-1, with D perhaps TRBD1 (5 bases). CDR3 length: 14 residues. V was shortened by 8 bases and J by 0 bases, with 13 bases between the two germline ends. The germline V gene encodes CDR1 MDHEN and CDR2 SYDVKM. The CDR3 here is CASLDSSMNTEAFF. The DNA for the CDR3 is TGTGCCAGCCTAGACAGCTCCATGAACACTGAAGCTTTCTTT.

Only one count was recorded for this clonotype. This sequence may be a read error, since a much larger clone differs from it by one base. This CDR3 fails to terminate in the conserved phenylalanine or tryptophan, so it likely reflects a read error. This sequence joins TRBV28 and TRBJ2-6, with D maybe TRBD1 (5 bases). V lost 4 bases and J lost 0, with 10 bases in between. Germline CDR1 and CDR2: MDHEN and SYDVKM. This CDR3 spans 16 amino acids. The CDR3 bases are TGTGCCAGCAGTTCTAGGACACGCTCTGGGGCCAACGTCCTGACTCTC. This translates into CASSSRTRSGANVLTL.

In this sample, this clonotype turned up a few times. The genes are TRBV5-6 and TRBJ2-5, with a weak D call TRBD1 (6 bases). Trimming shortened V by 4 bases and J by 1 base, and 11 bases separated the two germline ends. The CDR3 runs to 14 residues. Germline loops: CDR1 SGHDT, CDR2 YYEEEE. The CDR3 DNA follows: TGTGCCAGCAGCGCACAGGGTCGCCAAGAGACCCAGTACTTC. It translates to CASSAQGRQETQYF.

About this clonotype: It may be a read error: a sequence one base away is much more abundant. The J gene is TRBJ1-6, the V gene TRBV4-1, with D uncertain. The CDR3 extends over 18 amino acids. Per the germline V gene, CDR1 is MGHRA and CDR2 is YSYEKL. For the CDR3, the DNA is TGCACCAGCAGCCAAGTAATTGCCACCCTGGGCAGGAATTCACCCCTCCACTTT. Amino acid sequence: CTSSQVIATLGRNSPLHF.

A few counts support this clonotype. The CDR3 bases are TGCGCCAGCAGCTCCGGACAGACCGGGGAGCTGTTTTTT. Translated: CASSSGQTGELFF. The genes are TRBV10-2 and TRBJ2-2, with D perhaps TRBD1 (6 bases). The CDR3 is made up of 13 amino acids. Trimming took 6 bases from V and 5 from J, leaving 10 bases between them. Germline V lookup: CDR1 WSHSY, CDR2 SAAADI.

There are a few counts of this clonotype. The chain carries TRBV12-3 or TRBV12-4 and TRBJ1-3; maybe TRBD1 (6 bases). The CDR3 sequence is 18 residues long. V lost 4 bases and J lost 0, with 19 bases in between. CDR3 sequence reads: CASSSYQGSGNSGNTIYF. The CDR3 DNA sequence: TGTGCCAGCAGTTCTTATCAGGGGTCGGGCAACTCTGGAAACACCATATATTTT.

This chain links TRBV5-1 with TRBJ2-3, with D perhaps TRBD1 (5 bases). The V end was cut by 4 bases, the J end by 0 bases, with 12 bases between. Germline V gene lookup returns CDR1 SGHRS and CDR2 YFSETQ. This CDR3 region has 15 residues. The CDR3 region has the DNA TGCGCCAGCAGCCACAGTGGGGCCAGCACAGATACGCAGTATTTT. This encodes CASSHSGASTDTQYF.

The chain employs TRBV7-8 and TRBJ2-5, with D uncertain. This CDR3 has 16 amino acids. Germline V gives CDR1 SGHVS, CDR2 FQNEAQ. Trimming took 1 base from V and 0 from J, leaving 12 bases between them. Here the CDR3 DNA reads TGTGCCAGCAGCTTAGGTCGGTTCACGTACCAAGAGACCCAGTACTTC. The encoded protein is CASSLGRFTYQETQYF.

The V and J genes are TRBV29-1 and TRBJ2-7; no firm D call. Trimming stripped 5 bases from V and 2 bases from J, with 10 bases between. Germline V gives CDR1 SQVTM, CDR2 ANQGSEA. The CDR3 loop spans 12 amino acids. The CDR3 DNA reads TGCAGCGTTCTCGGTTCGGCCTACGAGCAGTACTTC. It translates to CSVLGSAYEQYF.